The T cell receptor beta chain described here comes from a study of blood T cell repertoires in COVID-19. Overall study context: Some COVID-19 samples were acute and others convalescent; all came from the United States, Italy and Spain. T cells, B-cell-depleted T cells, or PBMCs provided the cDNA or gDNA that served as material.

Original processing notes: Scientists estimated how many nucleated cells there were by amplifying reference gene primers. The data were produced by immunoSEQ multiplex PCR, yet TCRdb's version contains in-frame clones alone and is incomplete. The V and J calls and clone size are taken from that table; D and trimming were inferred from the DNA. Altogether about 350,000 clones are present, about 90% being singletons, with the ten largest covering approximately 3.1%. With V trimmed by 0 bases and J by 3 bases, 4 bases remained unmatched. The CDR3 is 16 residues long. CDR1 and CDR2 (germline): LGHNA, YNFKEQ.

The sample was PBMCs or T cells enriched from blood (not recorded which). The chain joins TRBV4-2 to TRBJ2-7, with TRBD2 matching over 11 bases. The source is a woman aged 25 to 39 who had recovered from COVID-19. As DNA, the CDR3 is TGTGCCAGCAGCCAAGATGGGCTAGCGGGAGGCTACGAGCAGTACTTC. Residues: CASSQDGLAGGYEQYF.